The 30 T cell receptor beta chains listed next were all sequenced from one sample in a study of blood T cell repertoires in COVID-19. The protocol was immunoSEQ multiplex PCR, while the TCRdb copy is restricted to in-frame clones and leaves out a portion. The sample consists of about 160,000 clones, approximately 86% of them appearing once. The sequenced sample consisted of peripheral blood. The origin of the receptors is a woman aged 55 to 70 who had recovered from COVID-19.

This rearrangement joins TRBV6-5 to TRBJ2-6; a weak D match, TRBD1 (6 bases). Trimming pared 2 bases from V and 4 bases from J, leaving 12 bases between. The germline V gene has CDR1 MNHEY and CDR2 SVGAGI. The length of the CDR3 is 16 residues. The CDR3 here is CASSYMSGAGANVLTF. As DNA, the CDR3 is TGTGCCAGCAGTTACATGTCAGGGGCCGGGGCCAACGTCCTGACTTTC.

The CDR3: CASSTYSGGGGDTQYF. The CDR3 DNA is TGTGCCAGCAGTACCTATAGCGGGGGGGGAGGAGATACGCAGTATTTT. The chain carries TRBV27 and TRBJ2-3; 11 nucleotides align to TRBD2. The J segment lost 5 bases and the V segment lost 5 bases, leaving 9 bases of the junction unmatched. This CDR3 spans 16 amino acids. CDR1 and CDR2 (germline): MNHEY, SMNVEV (reference sequence).

The chain carries TRBV16 and TRBJ2-7, with TRBD2 identical over 8 bases. Trimming took 0 bases from V and 2 from J; bases not matched to a gene: 6. The CDR3 is 16 residues long. CDR1 is KGHSY and CDR2 is FQNENV in the germline V gene. The CDR3 reads CASSQSFGGAAYEQYF. CDR3 DNA sequence: TGTGCCAGCAGCCAATCGTTCGGGGGGGCGGCCTACGAGCAGTACTTC.

Only one count was recorded for this clone. The chain has TRBV5-1 and TRBJ1-1, with no clear D. The CDR3 consists of 14 residues. The V end was cut by 4 bases, the J end by 1 base, with 11 bases between. CDR1 and CDR2 from the germline V gene are SGHRS and YFSETQ. The CDR3: CASSPLHTNTEAFF. The DNA of the CDR3 is TGCGCCAGCAGCCCCTTGCACACGAACACTGAAGCTTTCTTT.

The V call is TRBV11-2, the J call TRBJ1-3, with D perhaps matching TRBD1 (6 bases). This CDR3 spans 15 amino acids. The germline V gene encodes CDR1 SGHAT and CDR2 FQNNGV. The ends were cut back, 6 bases at V and 13 bases at J, with 25 bases in the middle. CDR3 in amino acids: CASSPLRTVETRIYF. The CDR3 DNA follows: TGTGCCAGCAGTCCCCTAAGGACAGTGGAAACAAGGATATATTTT.

The rearrangement uses TRBV2 and TRBJ2-7, with 8 bases matching TRBD1. Per germline, CDR1 SNHLY and CDR2 FYNNEI. This CDR3 region has 15 residues. Unmatched junction bases numbered 13, after V lost 6 bases and J lost 6 bases. This CDR3 reads CASSRTGSLLGEQYF. The CDR3 nucleotides are TGTGCCAGCAGCCGGACAGGGAGTCTATTAGGCGAGCAGTACTTC.

This chain joins TRBV28 and TRBJ1-3; D is perhaps TRBD1 (5 bases). The ends were cut back, 4 bases at V and 8 bases at J, with 12 bases in the middle. The CDR3 loop spans 13 amino acids. Germline CDR1 MDHEN, CDR2 SYDVKM. The CDR3 DNA reads as TGTGCCAGCAGTTCAGGGTTTGTAGACACCATATATTTT. This gives the protein CASSSGFVDTIYF.

The chain joins TRBV7-9 to TRBJ1-2, with D possibly TRBD1 on 6 matching bases. Germline loops: CDR1 SEHNR, CDR2 FQNEAQ (reference sequence). The germline V and J ends were trimmed by 0 bases and 6 bases, with 17 bases remaining between them. CDR3 length: 16 amino acids. The CDR3 loop is CASSLAPQGLTNGYTF. CDR3 nucleotide sequence: TGTGCCAGCAGCTTAGCCCCACAGGGCCTTACGAATGGCTACACCTTC.

The CDR3 DNA sequence: TGTGCCAGCAGCTTGGACCCCGGGGGGGCGCAGCATGGCTACACCTTC. As protein: CASSLDPGGAQHGYTF. This chain joins TRBV5-4 and TRBJ1-2; D may be TRBD1 (6 bases). Trimming removed 0 bases from V and 6 bases from J, with 18 bases in between. The CDR3 totals 16 residues. In germline, CDR1 is SGHNT, CDR2 YYREEE (reference sequence).

This clone was seen more than once but under ten times. The CDR3 here is CASSQGFGSDEQYF. DNA of the CDR3: TGCGCCAGCAGCCAGGGTTTCGGCAGCGACGAGCAGTACTTC. V is TRBV4-1 and J is TRBJ2-7; D ambiguous. Deletions cut 3 bases from V and 5 bases from J, with 14 bases between. Germline CDR1 is MGHRA and CDR2 is YSYEKL. The CDR3 spans 14 residues.

CDR3 sequence reads: CASLQGWGANVLTF. CDR3 nucleotide sequence: TGTGCCAGCCTACAGGGCTGGGGGGCCAACGTCCTGACTTTC. The rearrangement links TRBV6-5 to TRBJ2-6, with a possible D match to TRBD1 (6 bases). The germline CDR1 and CDR2 sequences are MNHEY and SVGAGI. Trimming cost V 8 bases and J 4 bases, with 12 bases left between them. The CDR3 extends over 14 amino acids.

This chain connects TRBV19 to TRBJ2-7; D perhaps matches TRBD1 (6 bases). Germline V gene data show CDR1 as LNHDA and CDR2 as SQIVND (reference sequence). The CDR3 loop spans 15 amino acids. The V end was cut by 6 bases, the J end by 3 bases, with 18 bases between. CDR3 residues: CASSPQGWNRYEQYF. The DNA for the CDR3 is TGTGCCAGTAGCCCGCAGGGGTGGAATCGCTACGAGCAGTACTTC.

This sequence joins TRBV6-5 and TRBJ2-1; D is possibly TRBD2 (5 bases). This CDR3 has 14 amino acids. V lost 6 bases to trimming and J lost 6 bases, with 15 bases between them. Germline CDR1 is MNHEY and CDR2 is SVGAGI. In DNA form, the CDR3 reads TGTGCCAGCAGCCCACAACTAGTTAGCAATGAGCAGTTCTTC. This gives the protein CASSPQLVSNEQFF.

This rearrangement joins TRBV29-1 to TRBJ2-7; D call uncertain. CDR1 SQVTM and CDR2 ANQGSEA come from the germline V gene. The CDR3 has 13 residues. Trimming took 1 base from V and 0 from J, leaving 7 bases between them. The CDR3 loop reads CSVEGQYSYEQYF. For the CDR3, the DNA is TGCAGCGTTGAAGGTCAGTACTCCTACGAGCAGTACTTC.

This chain joins TRBV5-4 and TRBJ2-3; 8 bases line up with TRBD2. This CDR3 is built from 13 residues. V was clipped by 5 bases and J by 4 bases; unmatched bases: 3. CDR1 and CDR2 from the germline V gene are SGHNT and YYREEE (reference sequence). In nucleotides, the CDR3 is TGTGCCAGCAGGGCGGGACTAGCAGATACGCAGTATTTT. Amino acid sequence: CASRAGLADTQYF.

The count of this clone is one. J is TRBJ2-5 and V is TRBV14; D possibly corresponds to TRBD1 (5 bases). Trimming cost V 4 bases and J 3 bases, with 9 bases left between them. The CDR3 is made up of 13 amino acids. CDR1 SGHDN and CDR2 FVKESK come from the germline V gene. DNA of the CDR3: TGTGCCAGCAGCCGAGAAGGGGAAGAGACCCAGTACTTC. Its protein is CASSREGEETQYF.

Only one count was recorded for this clone. The CDR3 DNA follows: TGTGCCAGCAGTTATTCTCCCTCTGGAAACACCATATATTTT. Translated, it gives CASSYSPSGNTIYF. This chain uses TRBV6-5 with TRBJ1-3; D is unresolved. The CDR3 is 14 residues long. V lost 3 bases and J 0 bases, leaving 6 bases between the germline ends. In germline, CDR1 is MNHEY, CDR2 SVGAGI.

The chain recombines TRBV5-8 with TRBJ2-7; TRBD2 is a possible D gene (6 bases). Germline lookup yields CDR1 SGHTS and CDR2 YDEGEE. The CDR3 has 12 residues. Between the trimmed V and J ends, which lost 4 bases and 5 bases, there was a span of 10 bases. CDR3 DNA: TGTGCCAGCAGCCCCCGCGGGGACGAGCAGTACTTC. Its translation is CASSPRGDEQYF. Full variable domain (remainder filled in from reference TRBV5-8 and TRBJ2-7): EAGVTQSPTHLIKTRGQQATLRCSPISGHTSVYWYQQALGLGLQFLLWYDEGEERNRGNFPPRFSGRQFPNYSSELNVNALELEDSALYLCASSPRGDEQYFGPGTRLTVT.

This chain joins TRBV4-3 and TRBJ1-4; no reliable D call. The CDR3 totals 15 residues. Germline V gene lookup returns CDR1 LGHNA and CDR2 YSLEER. V dropped 1 base and J dropped 4 bases, with 10 bases sitting between them. This CDR3 reads CASSQVTVYNEKLFF. The CDR3 DNA sequence: TGCGCCAGCAGCCAAGTAACAGTATATAATGAAAAACTGTTTTTT.

The chain uses TRBV4-1 and TRBJ1-5; 7 bases line up with TRBD1. Trimming removed 4 bases from V and 1 base from J; junction bases left unmatched: 1. The CDR3 contains 14 residues. CDR1 is MGHRA and CDR2 is YSYEKL in the germline V gene. The CDR3 reads CASSPGQSNQPQHF. As DNA, the CDR3 is TGCGCCAGCAGCCCGGGACAGAGCAATCAGCCCCAGCATTTT.

J is TRBJ1-4 and V is TRBV7-2; D might be TRBD1 (6 bases). This CDR3 is 13 amino acids long. V was shortened by 6 bases and J by 7 bases, with 12 bases between the two germline ends. CDR1 and CDR2 from the germline V gene are SGHTA and FQGNSA. CDR3 in amino acids: CASRKNRAEKLFF. Here the CDR3 DNA reads TGTGCCAGCAGAAAAAACAGGGCTGAAAAACTGTTTTTT.

The V and J genes are TRBV11-2 and TRBJ2-7; D is perhaps TRBD2 (5 bases). V shed 7 bases and J shed 6 bases, with 16 bases lying between them. The length of the CDR3 is 13 residues. CDR1 is SGHAT, CDR2 FQNNGV, per germline. Written as DNA, the CDR3 is TGTGCCAGCAAGGCAGGACTCTCAAGCGAGCAGTACTTC. Translated, it gives CASKAGLSSEQYF.

The chain joins TRBV11-2 to TRBJ2-3, with 8 bases that match TRBD1. The CDR3 is 15 residues long. The junction had 4 bases not matched to a gene; V was cut back by 5 bases and J by 0 bases. Germline loops: CDR1 SGHAT, CDR2 FQNNGV. The CDR3 DNA sequence: TGTGCCAGCAGCACAAGACAGGGGAGCACAGATACGCAGTATTTT. Translating it yields CASSTRQGSTDTQYF.

This sequence joins TRBV5-1 and TRBJ2-1, with 10 bases identical to TRBD1. The germline gives CDR1 SGHRS, CDR2 YFSETQ. Trimming removed 4 bases from V and 7 bases from J; junction bases left unmatched: 2. The CDR3 is made up of 13 amino acids. This CDR3 reads CASSTGQGNEQFF. The CDR3 nucleotides are TGCGCCAGCAGCACGGGACAGGGGAATGAGCAGTTCTTC.

The chain couples TRBV9 to TRBJ1-1; possible D gene TRBD1, 6 bases. This CDR3 contains 13 residues. The V and J ends lost 4 bases and 6 bases respectively, with 13 bases between them. The germline V gene encodes CDR1 SGDLS and CDR2 YYNGEE. The CDR3 protein is CASSPTGMPEAFF. CDR3 nucleotide sequence: TGTGCCAGCAGCCCTACAGGGATGCCTGAAGCTTTCTTT.

The chain is built from TRBV5-1 and TRBJ1-2; TRBD1 matches at 8 bases. Germline V lookup: CDR1 SGHRS, CDR2 YFSETQ. V dropped 5 bases and J dropped 0; count of bases not matched to a gene: 9. The CDR3 loop spans 16 amino acids. In DNA, the CDR3 is TGCGCCAGCAGTCTCTGGACAGGGAGGACTAACTATGGCTACACCTTC. Translating it yields CASSLWTGRTNYGYTF.

The sample holds one count of this clone. This specimen includes other DNA sequences encoding the same CDR3. The chain couples TRBV10-3 to TRBJ2-7, with TRBD1 identical over 10 bases. The CDR3 runs to 13 residues. CDR1 is ENHRY and CDR2 is SYGVKD in the germline V gene. With V trimmed by 10 bases and J by 1 base, 4 bases remained unmatched. The CDR3 coding sequence is TGTGCCACTCGGACAGGGGGATCCTACGAGCAGTACTTC. Amino acid sequence: CATRTGGSYEQYF.

The J gene is TRBJ1-1, the V gene TRBV29-1; 11 nucleotides line up with TRBD1. V trimming: 1 base; J trimming: 4 bases; junction bases outside the gene matches: 5. Germline V gene data show CDR1 as SQVTM and CDR2 as ANQGSEA. CDR3 size: 15 residues. CDR3 bases: TGCAGCGTTGAAGGGACAGGGGGCGCAAGCACTGAAGCTTTCTTT. This translates into CSVEGTGGASTEAFF.

J is TRBJ1-2 and V is TRBV5-8, with 7 bases aligning to TRBD1. V trimming: 4 bases; J trimming: 4 bases; junction bases outside the gene matches: 1. The CDR3 is 12 residues long. Germline CDR1 is SGHTS and CDR2 is YDEGEE. The CDR3: CASSGTAYGYTF. The CDR3, as DNA: TGTGCCAGCAGCGGGACAGCCTATGGCTACACCTTC.

This clone was seen only once. The chain couples TRBV14 to TRBJ2-3, with D possibly TRBD1 on 6 matching bases. The CDR3 loop spans 13 amino acids. The germline V gene encodes CDR1 SGHDN and CDR2 FVKESK. The germline V and J ends were trimmed by 5 bases and 4 bases, with 10 bases remaining between them. DNA for the CDR3: TGTGCCAGCAGCTCAGGGGCGGCAGATACGCAGTATTTT. It codes for CASSSGAADTQYF. Full variable domain (remainder filled in from reference TRBV14 and TRBJ2-3): EAGVTQFPSHSVIEKGQTVTLRCDPISGHDNLYWYRRVMGKEIKFLLHFVKESKQDESGMPNNRFLAERTGGTYSTLKVQPAELEDSGVYFCASSSGAADTQYFGPGTRLTVL.